This T cell receptor beta chain comes out of a study of patients and donors after allogeneic stem cell transplantation. This clonotype has a handful of counts. TCRdb re-derived calls from the RT-PCR reads in MiXCR, one entry per CDR3 protein. The sample has 95,000 to 120,000 distinct CDR3 sequences, approximately 35% seen once. Germline CDR1 SEHNR, CDR2 FQNEAQ (reference sequence). With 5 bases removed from V and 6 bases from J, the gap between germline ends came to 18 bases. CDR3 length equals 15 residues. Input material: blood, either unsorted or a sorted T cell fraction (not recorded which). The rearrangement uses TRBV7-9 and TRBJ2-3; D possibly corresponds to TRBD1 (6 bases). This TCR came from a human donor who was either an allogeneic HSCT recipient or a stem cell or donor lymphocyte infusion donor (not recorded which). It is not recorded whose cells these are; they may come from a transplant donor. This CDR3 is CASSEGHVDRDTQYF. Written as DNA, the CDR3 is TGTGCCAGCAGCGAGGGACACGTAGATCGGGATACGCAGTATTTT. Looking up the rest from reference TRBV7-9 and TRBJ2-3 gives the full variable domain: DTGVSQNPRHKITKRGQNVTFRCDPISEHNRLYWYRQTLGQGPEFLTYFQNEAQLEKSRLLSDRFSAERPKGSFSTLEIQRTEQGDSAMYLCASSEGHVDRDTQYFGPGTRLTVL.